This T cell receptor beta chain was recovered during a study of regulatory T cells in long-lasting Graves disease. The sample holds a few counts of this clonotype. With a much larger clone just one base away, this may be a read error. Germline V gives CDR1 SGDLS, CDR2 YYNGEE. This CDR3 is 14 amino acids long. V was pared by 4 bases and J by 1 base, with 11 bases between. CDR3-region Arm-PCR and iRepertoire HTBI primers produced the TCR beta libraries. TCRdb ran MiXCR on the multiplex PCR reads and lists one entry per CDR3 protein. The sample has approximately 290,000 distinct CDR3 sequences; approximately 20% are singletons. Time point reported: persistent/refractory GD, antithyroid drugs over 5 years with positive TRAb. Extracted RNA from PBMCs served as the source of the TCR library.

The sequence was collected from a female donor with Graves disease. Here the sequenced sample was peripheral blood mononuclear cells (PBMCs), taken when the disease was refractory, from a patient treated with antithyroid drugs. This sequence joins TRBV9 and TRBJ1-1; no clear D gene. CDR3 nucleotide sequence: TGTGCCAGCAGCCGAGAGGGATCGAACACTGAAGCTTTCTTT. Translation gives CASSREGSNTEAFF.